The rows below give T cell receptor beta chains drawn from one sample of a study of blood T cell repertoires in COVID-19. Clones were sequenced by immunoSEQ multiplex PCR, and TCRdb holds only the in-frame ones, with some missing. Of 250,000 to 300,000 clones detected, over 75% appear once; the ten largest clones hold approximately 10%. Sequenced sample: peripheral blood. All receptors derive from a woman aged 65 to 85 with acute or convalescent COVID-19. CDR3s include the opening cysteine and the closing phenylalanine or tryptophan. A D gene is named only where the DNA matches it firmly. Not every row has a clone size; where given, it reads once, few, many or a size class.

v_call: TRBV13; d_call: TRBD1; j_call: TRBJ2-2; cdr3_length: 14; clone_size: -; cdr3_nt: TGTGCCAGCAGTGACAGGGGGATGACCGGGGAGCTGTTTTTT; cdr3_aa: CASSDRGMTGELFF
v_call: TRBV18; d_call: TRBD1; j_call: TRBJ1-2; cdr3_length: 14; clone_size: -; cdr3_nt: TGTGCCAGCTCACCAAGGACAGGGGACTATGGCTACACCTTC; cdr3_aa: CASSPRTGDYGYTF
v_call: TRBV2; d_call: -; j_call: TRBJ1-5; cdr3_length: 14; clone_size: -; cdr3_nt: TGTGCCAGCGGGGAGGTGGGTTTAAAGCAGCCCCAGCATTTT; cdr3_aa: CASGEVGLKQPQHF
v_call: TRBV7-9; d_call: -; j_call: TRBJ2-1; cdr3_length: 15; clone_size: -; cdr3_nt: TGTGCCAGCAGCTTTACCGGGAACACCCTCGATGAGCAGTTCTTC; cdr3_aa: CASSFTGNTLDEQFF
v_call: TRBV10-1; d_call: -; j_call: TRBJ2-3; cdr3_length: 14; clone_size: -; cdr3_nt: TGCGCCAGCGCTGACGCGGGGCCCACAGATACGCAGTATTTT; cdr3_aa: CASADAGPTDTQYF
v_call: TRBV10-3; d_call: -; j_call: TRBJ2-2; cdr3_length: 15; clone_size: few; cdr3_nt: TGTGCCATCAGTGACGAGAGGGTGTCAACCGGGGAGCTGTTTTTT; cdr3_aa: CAISDERVSTGELFF
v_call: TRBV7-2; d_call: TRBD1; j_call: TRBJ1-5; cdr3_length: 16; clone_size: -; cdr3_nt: TGTGCCAGCAGCTGGGGACAGGGGTATAGCAATCAGCCCCAGCATTTT; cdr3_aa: CASSWGQGYSNQPQHF
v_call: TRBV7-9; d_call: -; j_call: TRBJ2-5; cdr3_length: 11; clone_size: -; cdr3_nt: TGTGCCAGCAGCCGAGAGGAGACCCAGTACTTC; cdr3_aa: CASSREETQYF
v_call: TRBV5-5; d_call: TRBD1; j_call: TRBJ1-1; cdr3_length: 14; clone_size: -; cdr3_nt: TGTGCCAGCAGCTGGGGACAGGGTAACACTGAAGCTTTCTTT; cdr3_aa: CASSWGQGNTEAFF
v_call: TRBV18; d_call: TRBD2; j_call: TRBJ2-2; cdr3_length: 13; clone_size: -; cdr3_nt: TGTGCCAGCTCACTCGAAGCGGGGCCCGAGCTGTTTTTT; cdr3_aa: CASSLEAGPELFF
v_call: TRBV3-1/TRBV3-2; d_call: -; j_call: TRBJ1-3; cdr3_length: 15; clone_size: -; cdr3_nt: TGTGCCAGCAGCCTAGGAGGGAGGGGCAGAAACACCATATATTTT; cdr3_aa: CASSLGGRGRNTIYF
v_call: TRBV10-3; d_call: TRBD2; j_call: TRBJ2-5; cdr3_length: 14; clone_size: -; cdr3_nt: TGTGCCATCAAGCCGGGACTAGCCTCGGAGACCCAGTACTTC; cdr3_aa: CAIKPGLASETQYF
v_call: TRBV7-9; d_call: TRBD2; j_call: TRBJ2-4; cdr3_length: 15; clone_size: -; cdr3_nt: TGTGCCAGCACACTAGCGGGGGGTGATAAAAACATTCAGTACTTC; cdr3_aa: CASTLAGGDKNIQYF
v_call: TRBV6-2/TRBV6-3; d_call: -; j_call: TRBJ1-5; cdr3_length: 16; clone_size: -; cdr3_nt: TGTGCCAGCAGTGCCGCGGGGGTATTCAACAATCAGCCCCAGCATTTT; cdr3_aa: CASSAAGVFNNQPQHF
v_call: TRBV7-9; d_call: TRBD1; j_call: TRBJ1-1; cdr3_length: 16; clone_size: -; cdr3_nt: TGTGCCACTCAAGCCCGGGACAGCACCGGGAACACTGAAGCTTTCTTT; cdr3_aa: CATQARDSTGNTEAFF